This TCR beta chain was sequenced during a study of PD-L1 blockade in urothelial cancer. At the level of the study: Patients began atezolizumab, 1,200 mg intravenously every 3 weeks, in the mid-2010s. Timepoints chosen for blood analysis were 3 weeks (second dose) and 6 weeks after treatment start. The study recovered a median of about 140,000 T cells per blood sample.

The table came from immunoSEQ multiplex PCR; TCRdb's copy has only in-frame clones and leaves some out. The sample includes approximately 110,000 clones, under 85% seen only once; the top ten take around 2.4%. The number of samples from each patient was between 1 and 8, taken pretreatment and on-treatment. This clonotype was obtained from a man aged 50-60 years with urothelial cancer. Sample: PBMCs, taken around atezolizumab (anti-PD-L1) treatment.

CDR3 loop: CASRSGQVNTGELFF. The CDR3 nucleotides read TGTGCCAGCAGATCCGGACAGGTGAACACCGGGGAGCTGTTTTTT. This sequence joins TRBV6-5 and TRBJ2-2, with TRBD1 matching 7 bases. Germline CDR1 and CDR2: MNHEY and SVGAGI. Germline trimming cut 6 bases from V and 1 base from J; bases unmatched to any gene: 5. The CDR3 sequence is 15 residues long.